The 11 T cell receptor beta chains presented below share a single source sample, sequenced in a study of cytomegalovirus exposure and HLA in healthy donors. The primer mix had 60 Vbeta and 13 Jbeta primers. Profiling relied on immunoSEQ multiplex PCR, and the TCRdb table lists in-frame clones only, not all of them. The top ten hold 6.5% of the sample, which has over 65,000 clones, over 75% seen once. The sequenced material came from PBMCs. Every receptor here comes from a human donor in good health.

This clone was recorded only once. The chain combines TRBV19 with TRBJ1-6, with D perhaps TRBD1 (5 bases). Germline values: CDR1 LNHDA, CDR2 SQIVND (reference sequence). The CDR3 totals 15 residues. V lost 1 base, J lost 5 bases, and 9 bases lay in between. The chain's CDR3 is CASSIAGANNSPLHF. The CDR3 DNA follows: TGTGCCAGTAGTATAGCTGGGGCGAATAATTCACCCCTCCACTTT.

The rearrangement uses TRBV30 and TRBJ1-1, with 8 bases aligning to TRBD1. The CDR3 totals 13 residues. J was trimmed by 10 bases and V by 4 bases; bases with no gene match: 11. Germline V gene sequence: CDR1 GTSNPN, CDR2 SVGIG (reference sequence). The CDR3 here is CAWTTTGAPRAFF. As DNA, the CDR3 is TGTGCCTGGACAACGACAGGGGCGCCCAGAGCTTTCTTT. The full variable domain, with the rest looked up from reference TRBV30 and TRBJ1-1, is SQTIHQWPATLVQPVGSPLSLECTVEGTSNPNLYWYRQAAGRGLQLLFYSVGIGQISSEVPQNLSASRPQDRQFILSSKKLLLSDSGFYLCAWTTTGAPRAFFGQGTRLTVV.

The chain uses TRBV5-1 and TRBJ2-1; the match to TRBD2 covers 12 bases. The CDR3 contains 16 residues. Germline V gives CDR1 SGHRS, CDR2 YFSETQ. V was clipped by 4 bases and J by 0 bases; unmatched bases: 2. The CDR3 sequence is CASSLAGGLSYNEQFF. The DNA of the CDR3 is TGCGCCAGCAGCCTAGCGGGGGGGCTCTCCTACAATGAGCAGTTCTTC.

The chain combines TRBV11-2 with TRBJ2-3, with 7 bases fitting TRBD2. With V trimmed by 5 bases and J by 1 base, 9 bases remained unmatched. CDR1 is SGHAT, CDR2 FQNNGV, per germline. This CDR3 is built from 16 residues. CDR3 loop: CASSVRDYPRTDTQYF. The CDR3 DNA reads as TGTGCCAGCAGCGTGCGGGACTACCCCCGCACAGATACGCAGTATTTT.

The CDR3 protein is CASSPRSEQGAFF. As DNA, the CDR3 is TGCGCCAGCAGCCCCAGAAGCGAGCAAGGAGCTTTCTTT. V is TRBV5-1 and J is TRBJ1-1, with no clear D. In germline, CDR1 is SGHRS, CDR2 YFSETQ. The CDR3 length is 13 residues. Trimming removed 4 bases from V and 10 bases from J, with 17 bases in between.

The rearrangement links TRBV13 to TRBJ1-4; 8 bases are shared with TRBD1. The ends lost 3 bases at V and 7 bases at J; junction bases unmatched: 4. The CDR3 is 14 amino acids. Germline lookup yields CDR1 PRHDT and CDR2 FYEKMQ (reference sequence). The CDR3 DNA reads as TGTGCCAGCAGCTTCCAGGGGGCGATTGAAAAACTGTTTTTT. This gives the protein CASSFQGAIEKLFF.

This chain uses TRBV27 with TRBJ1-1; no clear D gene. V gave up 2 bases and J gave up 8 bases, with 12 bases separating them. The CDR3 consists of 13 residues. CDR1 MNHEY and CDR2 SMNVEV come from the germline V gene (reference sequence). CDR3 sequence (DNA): TGTGCCAGCAGTTTAAGCCCGGGATCAGAAGCTTTCTTT. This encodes CASSLSPGSEAFF.

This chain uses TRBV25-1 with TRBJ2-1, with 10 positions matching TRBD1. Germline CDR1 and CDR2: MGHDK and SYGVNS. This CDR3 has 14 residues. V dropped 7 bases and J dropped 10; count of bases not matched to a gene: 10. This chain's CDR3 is CASTDRGSEGEQFF. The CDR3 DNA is TGTGCCAGCACGGACAGGGGGTCGGAAGGGGAGCAGTTCTTC. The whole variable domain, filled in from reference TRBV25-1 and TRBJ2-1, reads EADIYQTPRYLVIGTGKKITLECSQTMGHDKMYWYQQDPGMELHLIHYSYGVNSTEKGDLSSESTVSRIRTEHFPLTLESARPSHTSQYLCASTDRGSEGEQFFGPGTRLTVL.

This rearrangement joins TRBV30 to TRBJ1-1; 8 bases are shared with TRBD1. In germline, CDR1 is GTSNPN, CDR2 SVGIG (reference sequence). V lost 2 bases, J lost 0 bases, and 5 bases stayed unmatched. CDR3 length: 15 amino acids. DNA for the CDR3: TGTGCCTGGAGTCCCCGGACAGGGATGAACACTGAAGCTTTCTTT. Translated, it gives CAWSPRTGMNTEAFF.

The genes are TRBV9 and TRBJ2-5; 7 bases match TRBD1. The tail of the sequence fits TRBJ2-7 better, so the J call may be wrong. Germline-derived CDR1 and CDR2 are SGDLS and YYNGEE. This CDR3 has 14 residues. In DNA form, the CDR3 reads TGTGCCAGCAGCGCCGGGACAGTTAACTACGAGCAGTACTTC. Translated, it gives CASSAGTVNYEQYF.

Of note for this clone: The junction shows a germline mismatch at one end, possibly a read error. The CDR3 spells CASSQEGIGRGYPF. The CDR3 DNA reads as TGCGCCAGCAGCCAAGAGGGGATAGGGAGGGGCTACCCCTTC. V gene TRBV4-1 combines with J gene TRBJ1-2; a possible D gene is TRBD1 (5 bases). The CDR3 has 14 amino acids. Germline loops: CDR1 MGHRA, CDR2 YSYEKL.